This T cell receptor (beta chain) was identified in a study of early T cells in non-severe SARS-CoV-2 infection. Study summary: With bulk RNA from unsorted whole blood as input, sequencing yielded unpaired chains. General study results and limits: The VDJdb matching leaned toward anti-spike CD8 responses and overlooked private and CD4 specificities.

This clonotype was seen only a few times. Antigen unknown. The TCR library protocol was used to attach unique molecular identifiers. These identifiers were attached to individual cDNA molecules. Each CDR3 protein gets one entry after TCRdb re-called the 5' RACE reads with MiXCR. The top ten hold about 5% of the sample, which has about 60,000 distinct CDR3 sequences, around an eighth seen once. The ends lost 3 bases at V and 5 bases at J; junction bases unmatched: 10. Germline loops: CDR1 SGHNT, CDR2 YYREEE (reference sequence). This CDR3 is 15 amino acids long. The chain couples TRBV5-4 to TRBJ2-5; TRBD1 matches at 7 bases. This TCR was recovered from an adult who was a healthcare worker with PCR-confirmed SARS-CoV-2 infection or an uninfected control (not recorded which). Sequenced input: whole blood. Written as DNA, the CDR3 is TGTGCCAGCAGCTCGGGCTTTAACAGGGGTGAGACCCAGTACTTC. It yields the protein CASSSGFNRGETQYF.